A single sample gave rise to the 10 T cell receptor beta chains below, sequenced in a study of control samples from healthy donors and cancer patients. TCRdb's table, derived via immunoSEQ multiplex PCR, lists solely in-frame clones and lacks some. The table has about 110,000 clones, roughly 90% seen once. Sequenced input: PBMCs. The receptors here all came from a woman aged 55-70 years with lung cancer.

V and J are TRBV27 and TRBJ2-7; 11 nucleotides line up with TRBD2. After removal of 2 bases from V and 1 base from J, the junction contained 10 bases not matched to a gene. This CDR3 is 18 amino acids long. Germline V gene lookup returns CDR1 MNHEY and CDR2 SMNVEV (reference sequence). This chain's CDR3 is CASSLRPSLAGESYEQYF. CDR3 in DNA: TGTGCCAGCAGTTTAAGGCCCTCACTAGCGGGAGAGTCCTACGAGCAGTACTTC.

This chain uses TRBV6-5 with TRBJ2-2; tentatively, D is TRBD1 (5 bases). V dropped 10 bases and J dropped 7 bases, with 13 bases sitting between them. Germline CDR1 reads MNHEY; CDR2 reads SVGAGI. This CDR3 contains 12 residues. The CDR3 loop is CAIQGWGGELFF. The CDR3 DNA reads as TGTGCCATCCAGGGATGGGGCGGGGAGCTGTTTTTT.

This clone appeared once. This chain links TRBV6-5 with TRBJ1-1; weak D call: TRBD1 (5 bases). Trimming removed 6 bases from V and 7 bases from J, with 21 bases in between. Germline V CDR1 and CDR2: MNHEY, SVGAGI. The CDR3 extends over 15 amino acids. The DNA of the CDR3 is TGTGCCAGCAGCCAACCAGGTGGGGTACAGGATGAAGCTTTCTTT. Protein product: CASSQPGGVQDEAFF.

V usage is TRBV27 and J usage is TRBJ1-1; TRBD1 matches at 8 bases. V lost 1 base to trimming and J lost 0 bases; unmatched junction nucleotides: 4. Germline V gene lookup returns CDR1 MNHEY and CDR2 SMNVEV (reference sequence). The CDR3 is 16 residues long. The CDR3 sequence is CASSLYQGAVNTEAFF. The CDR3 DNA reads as TGTGCCAGCAGTTTATATCAGGGGGCCGTGAACACTGAAGCTTTCTTT.

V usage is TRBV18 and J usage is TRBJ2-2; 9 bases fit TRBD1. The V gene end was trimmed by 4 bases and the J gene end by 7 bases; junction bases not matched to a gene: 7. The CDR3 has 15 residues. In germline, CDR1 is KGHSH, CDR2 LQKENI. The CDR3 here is CASSRSTGGIGELFF. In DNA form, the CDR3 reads TGTGCCAGCTCACGGTCGACAGGGGGTATCGGGGAGCTGTTTTTT.

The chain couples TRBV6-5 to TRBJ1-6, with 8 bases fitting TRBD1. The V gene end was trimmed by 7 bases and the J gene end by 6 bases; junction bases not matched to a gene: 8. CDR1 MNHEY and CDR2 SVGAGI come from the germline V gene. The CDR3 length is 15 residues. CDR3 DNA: TGTGCCAGCATTTTTCGGACAGGGCTTAATTCACCCCTCCACTTT. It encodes CASIFRTGLNSPLHF.

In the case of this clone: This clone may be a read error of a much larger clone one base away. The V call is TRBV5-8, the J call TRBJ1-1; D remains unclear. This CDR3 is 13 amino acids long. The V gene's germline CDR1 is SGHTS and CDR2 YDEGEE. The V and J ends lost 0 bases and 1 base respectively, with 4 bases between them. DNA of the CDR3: TGTGCCAGCAGCTTGGAAGGGAACACTGAAGCTTTCTTT. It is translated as CASSLEGNTEAFF.

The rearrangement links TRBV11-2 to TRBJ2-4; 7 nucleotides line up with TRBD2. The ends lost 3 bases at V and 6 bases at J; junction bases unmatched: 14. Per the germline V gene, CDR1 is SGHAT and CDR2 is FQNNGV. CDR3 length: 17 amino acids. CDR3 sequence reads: CASSFGSSGTLGNIQYF. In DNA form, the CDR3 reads TGTGCCAGCAGCTTTGGGTCTAGCGGCACCCTCGGAAACATTCAGTACTTC.

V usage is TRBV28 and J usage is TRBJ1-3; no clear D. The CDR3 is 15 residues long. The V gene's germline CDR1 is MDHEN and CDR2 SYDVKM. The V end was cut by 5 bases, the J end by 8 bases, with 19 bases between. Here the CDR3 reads CASSLPVGSEHTIYF. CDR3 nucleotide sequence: TGTGCCAGCAGTCTCCCCGTGGGGTCCGAGCACACCATATATTTT. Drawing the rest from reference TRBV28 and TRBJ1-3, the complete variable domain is DVKVTQSSRYLVKRTGEKVFLECVQDMDHENMFWYRQDPGLGLRLIYFSYDVKMKEKGDIPEGYSVSREKKERFSLILESASTNQTSMYLCASSLPVGSEHTIYFGEGSWLTVV.

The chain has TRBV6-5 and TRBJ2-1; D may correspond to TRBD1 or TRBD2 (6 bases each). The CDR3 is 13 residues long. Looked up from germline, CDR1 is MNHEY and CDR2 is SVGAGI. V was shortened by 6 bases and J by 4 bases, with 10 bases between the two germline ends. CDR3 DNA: TGTGCCAGCAGGGAGGGGGGATACAATGAGCAGTTCTTC. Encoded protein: CASREGGYNEQFF.